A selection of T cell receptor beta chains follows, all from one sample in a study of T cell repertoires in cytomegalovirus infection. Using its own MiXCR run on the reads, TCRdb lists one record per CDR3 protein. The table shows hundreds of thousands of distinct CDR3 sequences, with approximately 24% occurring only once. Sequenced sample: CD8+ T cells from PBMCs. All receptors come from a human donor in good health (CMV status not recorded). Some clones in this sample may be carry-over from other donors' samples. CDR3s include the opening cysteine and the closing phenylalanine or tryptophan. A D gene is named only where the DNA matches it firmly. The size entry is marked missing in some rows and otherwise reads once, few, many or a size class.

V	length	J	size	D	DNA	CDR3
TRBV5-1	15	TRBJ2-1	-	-	TGCGCCAGCAGCTTGGAAGGGGTGCGGGGCAATGAGCAGTTCTTC	CASSLEGVRGNEQFF
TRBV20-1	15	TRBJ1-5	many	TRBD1	TGCAGTGCTAGCTACAGGGGGTTTAGCAATCAGCCCCAGCATTTT	CSASYRGFSNQPQHF
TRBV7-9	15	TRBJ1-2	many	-	TGTGCCAGCAGCCCCGGAGGGCAGGGCCGCTATGGCTACACCTTC	CASSPGGQGRYGYTF
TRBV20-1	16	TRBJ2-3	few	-	TGCAGTGCTAGAGATACAAAATACCGACCAGTTCATACGCAGTATTTT	CSARDTKYRPVHTQYF
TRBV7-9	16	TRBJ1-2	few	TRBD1	TGTGCCAGCAGCGGACGGACAGGGGGTCCTAACTATGGCTACACCTTC	CASSGRTGGPNYGYTF
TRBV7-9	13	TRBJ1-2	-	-	TGTGCCAGCAGCTTAGGTGTTGGCAGAATTCAAACCTTC	CASSLGVGRIQTF
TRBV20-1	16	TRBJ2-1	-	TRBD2	TGCAGTGCTAGCCCCCCCCCGACTAGCGGGGGGGATGAGCAGTTCTTC	CSASPPPTSGGDEQFF
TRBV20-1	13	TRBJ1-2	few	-	TGCAGTGCTCCCGACAGATCTAACTATGGCTACACCTTC	CSAPDRSNYGYTF
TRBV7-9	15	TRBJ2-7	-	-	TGTGCCAGCAGTTATTCCCGGGACGACTCCTACGAGCAGTACTTC	CASSYSRDDSYEQYF
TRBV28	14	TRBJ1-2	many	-	TGTGCCAGCAGTTCGAACAGCGATAACTATGGCTACACCTTC	CASSSNSDNYGYTF
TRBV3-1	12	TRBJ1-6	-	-	TGTGCCAGCACCACCAGGAACTCACCCCTCCACTTT	CASTTRNSPLHF
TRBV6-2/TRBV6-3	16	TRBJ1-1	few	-	TGTGCCAGCAGTTACTCGAATGACAGGATAGGGACTGAAGCTTTCTTT	CASSYSNDRIGTEAFF
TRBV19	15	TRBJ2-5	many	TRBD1	TGTGCCAGTAGTATAAAGAGGGGGCCTGGGGAGACCCAGTACTTC	CASSIKRGPGETQYF
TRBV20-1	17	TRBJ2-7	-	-	TGCAGTGCTGGCGGCCCTTCGGGGCAGGGGATCTCCTACGAGCAGTACTTC	CSAGGPSGQGISYEQYF
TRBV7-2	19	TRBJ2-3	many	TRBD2	TGTGCCAGCAGCTCCCCCACAGTTCGCGGGGGGCAGATCACAGATACGCAGTATTTT	CASSSPTVRGGQITDTQYF
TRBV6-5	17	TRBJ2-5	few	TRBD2	TGTGCCAGCAGCCCCTCCATATTAGCGGGCTTCCCGGAGACCCAGTACTTC	CASSPSILAGFPETQYF
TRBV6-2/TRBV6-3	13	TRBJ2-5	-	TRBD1	TGTGCCAGCAGTTCACGGACAGGTCAGACCCAGTACTTC	CASSSRTGQTQYF
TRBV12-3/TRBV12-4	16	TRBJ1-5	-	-	TGTGCCAGCAGTTTGGTGTCAATAAATAGCAATCAGCCCCAGCATTTT	CASSLVSINSNQPQHF
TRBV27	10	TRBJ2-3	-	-	TGTGCCAGCGGTTATCAGCCCCAGTATTTT	CASGYQPQYF
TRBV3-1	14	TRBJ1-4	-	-	TGTGCCAGCAGCTTCGGATGGGGTAATGAAAAACTGTTTTTT	CASSFGWGNEKLFF
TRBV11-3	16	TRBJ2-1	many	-	TGTGCCAGCAGCTTAGATGCGTCTAGCTCCTACAATGAGCAGTTCTTC	CASSLDASSSYNEQFF
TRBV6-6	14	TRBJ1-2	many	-	TGTGCCAGCACCTCACCCGACAGTAACTATGGCTACACCTTC	CASTSPDSNYGYTF
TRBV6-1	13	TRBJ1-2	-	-	TGTGCCAGCAGTATCGGAGGGGCGGATGGCTACACCTTC	CASSIGGADGYTF
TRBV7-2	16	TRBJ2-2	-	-	TGTGCCAGCAGCTTATATGGCGGCACGAACACCGGGGAGCTGTTTTTT	CASSLYGGTNTGELFF
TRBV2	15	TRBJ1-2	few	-	TGTGCCAGCAGTGAGGGCCTTTCCCAAAACTATGGCTACACCTTC	CASSEGLSQNYGYTF
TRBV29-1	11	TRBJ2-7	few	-	TGCAGCGTTGGTGATTCCTACGAGCAGTACTTC	CSVGDSYEQYF
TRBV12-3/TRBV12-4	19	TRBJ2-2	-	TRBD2	TGTGCCAGCAGACCCGCGGACTGGCTAGCGGGGGGGAGCACCGGGGAGCTGTTTTTT	CASRPADWLAGGSTGELFF
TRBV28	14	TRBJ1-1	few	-	TGTGCCAGCAGACGCGTCAGCACGAACACTGAAGCTTTCTTT	CASRRVSTNTEAFF
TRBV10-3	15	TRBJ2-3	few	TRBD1	TGTGCCACCGGTCAGGGGGTGGCCGGGACAGATACGCAGTATTTT	CATGQGVAGTDTQYF
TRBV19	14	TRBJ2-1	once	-	TGTGTCAGTAGTATGATGGACACCTACAATGAGCAGTTCTTC	CVSSMMDTYNEQFF
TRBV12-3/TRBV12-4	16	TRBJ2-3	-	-	TGTGCCAGCAGTTTTCAGGGGGGGGTCCCAGAAGATACGCAGTATTTT	CASSFQGGVPEDTQYF
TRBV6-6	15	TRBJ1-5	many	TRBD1	TGTGCCAGCAGTGGACAGGGGGCGGGCAATCAGCCCCAGCATTTT	CASSGQGAGNQPQHF
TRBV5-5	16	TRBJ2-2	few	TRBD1	TGTGCCAGCAGCGAGAGGGACAGGGGGACAACCGGGGAGCTGTTTTTT	CASSERDRGTTGELFF
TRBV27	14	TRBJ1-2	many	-	TGTGCCAGCAGTTTATTGCCAGGGTGGTTTGGCTACACCTTC	CASSLLPGWFGYTF
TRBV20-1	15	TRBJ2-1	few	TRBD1	TGCAGTGCCACTTATGACAGGGAACTCTACAATGAGCAGTTCTTC	CSATYDRELYNEQFF
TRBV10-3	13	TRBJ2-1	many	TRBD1	TGTGCCATTCCGGGACAGGGGAGCAATGAGCAGTTCTTC	CAIPGQGSNEQFF
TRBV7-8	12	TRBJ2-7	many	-	TGTGCCAGCAGCTTAGACACCTACGAGCAGTACTTC	CASSLDTYEQYF
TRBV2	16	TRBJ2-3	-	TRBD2	TGTGCCAGCAGTGCAACGGCGGGGGGCGGCACAGATACGCAGTATTTT	CASSATAGGGTDTQYF
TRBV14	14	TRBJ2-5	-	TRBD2	TGTGCCAGCTCCCTTAGCGGGGGGGCGAAGACCCAGTACTTC	CASSLSGGAKTQYF
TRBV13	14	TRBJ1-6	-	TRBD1	TGTGCCAGCAGCCAAACAGGGGGCGGTTCACCCCTCCACTTT	CASSQTGGGSPLHF
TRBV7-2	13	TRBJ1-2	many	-	TGTGCCAGCAGCTTCGGGGTTTCCTATGGCTACACCTTC	CASSFGVSYGYTF
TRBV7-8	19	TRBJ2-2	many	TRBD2	TGTGCCAGCAGCCTGACGGGACTAGCGGGGGGGCGAGGCACCGGGGAGCTGTTTTTT	CASSLTGLAGGRGTGELFF
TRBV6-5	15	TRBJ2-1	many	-	TGTGCCAGCAGTTACGGGCAGGGGACCTACAATGAGCAGTTCTTC	CASSYGQGTYNEQFF
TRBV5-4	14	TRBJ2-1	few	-	TGTGCCAGCAGCCCGGGGGGACAGTACAATGAGCAGTTCTTC	CASSPGGQYNEQFF
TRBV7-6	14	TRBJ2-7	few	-	TGTGCCAGCAGCGGGGGTGCTGGGGGCTACGAGCAGTACTTC	CASSGGAGGYEQYF
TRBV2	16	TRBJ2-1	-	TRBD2	TGTGCCAGCAGTGAAGAAGGTAGCGGGGGGTGGTATGAGCAGTTCTTC	CASSEEGSGGWYEQFF
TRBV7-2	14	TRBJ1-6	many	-	TGTGCCAGCAGCTTAGATAGGGAACATTCACCCCTCCACTTT	CASSLDREHSPLHF
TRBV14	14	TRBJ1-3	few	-	TGTGCCAGCAGCCAAGAAGGACGTGGAAACACCATATATTTT	CASSQEGRGNTIYF
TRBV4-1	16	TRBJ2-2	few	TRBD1	TGCGCCAGCAGCCAAAAGGGACAGGGTCGTCCCGGGGAGCTGTTTTTT	CASSQKGQGRPGELFF
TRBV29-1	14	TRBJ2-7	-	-	TGCAGCGTTGAAGATGAGCAGGGAGCCTACGAGCAGTACTTC	CSVEDEQGAYEQYF
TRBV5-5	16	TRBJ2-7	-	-	TGTGCCAGCACCTTGCGGCCAGGGGCCAAGAGTTACGAGCAGTACTTC	CASTLRPGAKSYEQYF
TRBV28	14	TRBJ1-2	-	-	TGTGCCAGTTTTCAACCGGGCTCGAACTATGGCTACACCTTC	CASFQPGSNYGYTF
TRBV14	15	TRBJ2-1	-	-	TGTGCCAGCAGCCAAGTCGTTGTTGCCTACAATGAGCAGTTCTTC	CASSQVVVAYNEQFF
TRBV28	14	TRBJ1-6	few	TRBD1	TGTGCCAGCAGTCCTACAGGGGGAGGTTCACCCCTCCACTTT	CASSPTGGGSPLHF